The present T cell receptor (beta chain) was sequenced within a study of graft-versus-host responses after intestinal transplantation. Overall study: Every transplant recipient was induced with anti-thymocyte globulin, then maintained on tacrolimus and steroids for about 3 years.

Assay: immunoSEQ multiplex PCR; the TCRdb copy retains only in-frame clones and omits some. The profile shows over 40,000 clones, 70% to 85% of them singletons. On this clone itself: The antigen is undetermined.

The CDR3 totals 15 residues. Germline assignment: CDR1 SGHNT and CDR2 YENEEA. The J segment lost 4 bases and the V segment lost 1 base, leaving 5 bases of the junction unmatched. The chain links TRBV11-3 to TRBJ2-5; 8 bases agree with TRBD2. This sample comprised unstimulated CD4+ T cells sorted from spleen or lymph node cells, obtained before transplant. This TCR derives from a human donor who was the organ donor for an intestinal transplant. The CDR3 loop reads CASSLVGTSGETQYF. For the CDR3, the DNA is TGTGCCAGCAGCTTAGTAGGGACTAGTGGAGAGACCCAGTACTTC.